The rows below give T cell receptor beta chains drawn from one sample of a study of T cells after yellow fever vaccination. TCRdb called the 5' RACE reads again in MiXCR, with one record for every CDR3 protein. The table has about 300,000 distinct CDR3 sequences, approximately 10% seen once. Sequenced here: CD4+ T cells sorted from PBMCs, sampled 5 days after the yellow fever booster vaccination. The receptors shown here come from a man younger than 35 who received the YFV17D yellow fever vaccine. Each CDR3 is given with its conserved first and last residue. A D gene is named only where the DNA matches it firmly. Clone size is not always given. Where it is, it says once, few, many or a class for expanded clones.

j_call | d_call | v_call | clone_size | cdr3_nt | cdr3_aa
TRBJ1-6 | . | TRBV18 | . | TGTGCCAGCTCACCGGCATCGGTGAACTCACCCCTCCACTTT | CASSPASVNSPLHF
TRBJ2-5 | . | TRBV19 | . | TGTGCCAGTAGTATCACAGGGTTAGATGTGACCCAGTACTTC | CASSITGLDVTQYF
TRBJ2-1 | TRBD2 | TRBV5-1 | few | TGCGCCAGCAGCTTAGCGGGGGGGCACAATGAGCAGTTCTTC | CASSLAGGHNEQFF
TRBJ1-2 | TRBD1 | TRBV4-1 | few | TGCGCCAGCAGCCCATTGGGGGGACAGGGACACAAGGCCGACAGTGGCTACACCTTC | CASSPLGGQGHKADSGYTF
TRBJ2-2 | . | TRBV20-1 | few | TGCAGCGCCGGACGCACCGGGGAGCTGTTTTTT | CSAGRTGELFF
TRBJ1-5 | . | TRBV18 | few | TGTGCCAGCTCACCAAGTAACAATCAGCCCCAGCATTTT | CASSPSNNQPQHF
TRBJ2-1 | TRBD2 | TRBV5-6 | . | TGTGCCAGCAGCGCGGGGGGGCAATCAGGGGAGCAGTTCTTC | CASSAGGQSGEQFF
TRBJ1-5 | . | TRBV29-1 | many | TGCAGCGCCCAATCAGGACAGAATAGCAATCAGCCCCAGCATTTT | CSAQSGQNSNQPQHF
TRBJ1-3 | TRBD1 | TRBV9 | few | TGTGCCAGCAGCGTGGGGACTGGACAGGGAGTAGGAAACACCATATATTTT | CASSVGTGQGVGNTIYF
TRBJ2-2 | . | TRBV5-6 | . | TGTGCCAGCAGCCCCGAATGGCCGGCGGTGGGGACCGGGGAGCTGTTTTTT | CASSPEWPAVGTGELFF
TRBJ1-2 | TRBD1 | TRBV5-1 | few | TGCGCCAGCAGCCCCGGACAGGGAGGTGAAGGCTACACCTTC | CASSPGQGGEGYTF
TRBJ1-1 | TRBD1 | TRBV2 | . | TGTGCCAGCAAACCGACAGGGTTGCATGAAGCTTTCTTT | CASKPTGLHEAFF
TRBJ1-6 | TRBD1 | TRBV6-5 | . | TGTGCCAGCAGTTCGACAGGGACTACGGGTTCACCCCTCCACTTT | CASSSTGTTGSPLHF
TRBJ2-7 | TRBD1 | TRBV6-5 | few | TGTGCCAGCAGTACCGACAGGGTAGGGGCTTTCGAGCAGTACTTC | CASSTDRVGAFEQYF
TRBJ2-3 | . | TRBV20-1 | many | TGCAGTGCTAGCCCACTACAGGGCCCGGCGGGGGATACGCAGTATTTT | CSASPLQGPAGDTQYF
TRBJ1-2 | . | TRBV6-5 | . | TGTGCCAGCAGCCCGGGGGGTACCGGCTATGGCTACACCTTC | CASSPGGTGYGYTF
TRBJ2-1 | . | TRBV11-3 | many | TGTGCCAGCAGCCACACCCACAATGAGCAGTTCTTC | CASSHTHNEQFF
TRBJ1-2 | TRBD1 | TRBV7-9 | few | TGTGCCAGCAGCTCGCGACAGGGGGCGAGAGGCTACACCTTC | CASSSRQGARGYTF
TRBJ2-3 | . | TRBV5-1 | few | TGCGCCAGCAGCTTGGCTAGGCAAGTAGATACGCAGTATTTT | CASSLARQVDTQYF
TRBJ2-3 | TRBD2 | TRBV4-3 | few | TGCGCCAGCAGCCAAGGAGGGGCTAGCGGGGGGTATGGCACAGATACGCAGTATTTT | CASSQGGASGGYGTDTQYF
TRBJ2-1 | TRBD2 | TRBV10-3 | . | TGTGCCATCCGAGGGCTAGCGGGGGGCCCTGGTGAGCAGTTCTTC | CAIRGLAGGPGEQFF
TRBJ2-3 | . | TRBV4-1 | . | TGCGCCAGCAGCCAGAACGTAGCCACAGATACGCAGTATTTT | CASSQNVATDTQYF
TRBJ2-5 | TRBD2 | TRBV12-3/TRBV12-4 | few | TGTGCCAGCAGTCCAATCCTAGCGGGGGGCCACCGCGTGGAGACCCAGTACTTC | CASSPILAGGHRVETQYF